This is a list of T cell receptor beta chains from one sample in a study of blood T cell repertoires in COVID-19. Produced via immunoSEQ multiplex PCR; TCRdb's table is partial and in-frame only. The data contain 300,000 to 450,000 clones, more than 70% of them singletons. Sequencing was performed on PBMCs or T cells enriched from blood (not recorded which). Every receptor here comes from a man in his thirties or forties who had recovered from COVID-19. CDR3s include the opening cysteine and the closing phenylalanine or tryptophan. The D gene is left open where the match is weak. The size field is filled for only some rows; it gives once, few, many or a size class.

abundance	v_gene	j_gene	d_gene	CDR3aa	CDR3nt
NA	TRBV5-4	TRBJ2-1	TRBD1	CASSPGQDHSYNEQFF	TGTGCCAGCAGCCCGGGACAGGATCACTCCTACAATGAGCAGTTCTTC
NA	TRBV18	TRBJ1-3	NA	CASSPPGQAGNTIYF	TGTGCCAGCTCACCACCGGGGCAGGCTGGAAACACCATATATTTT
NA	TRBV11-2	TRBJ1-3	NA	CASSGQDTYSGNTIYF	TGTGCCAGCAGCGGGCAGGACACCTACTCTGGAAACACCATATATTTT
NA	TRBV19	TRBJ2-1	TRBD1	CASSLSGQGVNEQFF	TGTGCCAGTAGTCTTTCGGGACAGGGAGTCAATGAGCAGTTCTTC
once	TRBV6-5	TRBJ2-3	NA	CASSYSGSRDTQYF	TGTGCCAGCAGTTACTCAGGGAGCAGAGATACGCAGTATTTT
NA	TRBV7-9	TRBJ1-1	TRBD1	CASSYKGAGGTEAFF	TGTGCCAGCAGCTACAAAGGGGCAGGGGGCACTGAAGCTTTCTTT
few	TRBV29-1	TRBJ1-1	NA	CSVRAQANTEAFF	TGCAGCGTTCGTGCGCAGGCTAACACTGAAGCTTTCTTT
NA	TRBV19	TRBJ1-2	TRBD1	CASSIMGQGLANYGYTF	TGTGCCAGTAGTATAATGGGACAGGGACTAGCTAACTATGGCTACACCTTC
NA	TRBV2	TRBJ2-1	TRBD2	CASRVAGGSYNEQFF	TGTGCCAGCAGAGTAGCGGGGGGTTCCTACAATGAGCAGTTCTTC
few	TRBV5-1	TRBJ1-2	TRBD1	CASTLGGDSYGYTF	TGCGCCAGCACCTTGGGAGGGGACAGTTATGGCTACACCTTC
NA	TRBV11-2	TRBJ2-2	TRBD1	CASTHFGTGRTGELFF	TGTGCCAGCACCCACTTCGGGACAGGTCGAACCGGGGAGCTGTTTTTT
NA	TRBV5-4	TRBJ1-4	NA	CASSPRPGGGNEKLFF	TGTGCCAGCAGCCCCCGGCCGGGAGGGGGTAATGAAAAACTGTTTTTT
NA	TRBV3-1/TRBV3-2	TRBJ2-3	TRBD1	CASSDRDSKDTQYF	TGTGCCAGCAGCGACCGGGACAGTAAAGATACGCAGTATTTT
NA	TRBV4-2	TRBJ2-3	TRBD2	CASSQELAGGPDTQYF	TGTGCCAGCAGCCAAGAATTAGCGGGGGGGCCAGATACGCAGTATTTT
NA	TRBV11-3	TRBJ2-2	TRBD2	CASSLSLAGGPSNTGELFF	TGTGCCAGCAGCTTATCCTTAGCGGGGGGCCCTTCGAACACCGGGGAGCTGTTTTTT
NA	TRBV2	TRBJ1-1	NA	CASNLMRAGKTEAFF	TGTGCCAGCAACCTAATGCGGGCTGGAAAAACTGAAGCTTTCTTT
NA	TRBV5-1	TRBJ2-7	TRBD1	CASSSDRVSYEQYF	TGCGCCAGCAGCTCGGACAGGGTTAGCTACGAGCAGTACTTC
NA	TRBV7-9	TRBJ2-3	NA	CASSKTVHSTDTQYF	TGTGCCAGCAGCAAGACAGTTCATAGCACAGATACGCAGTATTTT